Below are 22 T cell receptor beta chains sequenced from a single sample in a study of blood T cell repertoires in COVID-19. TCRdb's table, derived via immunoSEQ multiplex PCR, lists solely in-frame clones and lacks some. This sample has about 140,000 clones; over 80% occur once, and the top ten carry more than 9%. Sequenced: peripheral blood. These receptors were taken from a man in his sixties with active or convalescent COVID-19.

The chain joins TRBV27 to TRBJ2-2; TRBD1 might be the D (9 bases). The germline V gene has CDR1 MNHEY and CDR2 SMNVEV (reference sequence). V gave up 2 bases and J gave up 5 bases, with 27 bases separating them. The length of the CDR3 is 20 residues. The CDR3 DNA is TGTGCCAGCAGTTTAGACAGGGGGGTTTGGCGGGAGGTGAGGACCGGGGAGCTGTTTTTT. As protein: CASSLDRGVWREVRTGELFF.

The chain links TRBV10-3 to TRBJ1-5; D gene uncertain. Trimming stripped 2 bases from V and 0 bases from J, with 8 bases between. The germline V gene has CDR1 ENHRY and CDR2 SYGVKD. This CDR3 has 15 residues. CDR3 nucleotides: TGTGCCATCAGTGAGGGAGAGTATAGCAATCAGCCCCAGCATTTT. It encodes CAISEGEYSNQPQHF.

The V call is TRBV24-1, the J call TRBJ2-3; 11 positions match TRBD1. Trimming at V came to 8 bases and at J to 6 bases, leaving 3 bases not matched to a gene. The CDR3 is made up of 13 amino acids. Germline V CDR1 and CDR2: KGHDR, SFDVKD. This CDR3 reads CATKGQGVDTQYF. Written as DNA, the CDR3 is TGTGCCACCAAGGGACAGGGGGTTGATACGCAGTATTTT.

The count of this clone is one. V and J are TRBV3-1 (or the pseudogene TRBV3-2) and TRBJ1-5; possible D gene TRBD1, 5 bases. This CDR3 spans 16 amino acids. Germline CDR1 LGHDT, CDR2 YNNKEL (reference sequence). Trimming shortened V by 4 bases and J by 4 bases, and 17 bases separated the two germline ends. CDR3: CASSPPILGENQPQHF. The DNA of the CDR3 is TGTGCCAGCAGCCCGCCGATTCTAGGGGAAAATCAGCCCCAGCATTTT.

The genes are TRBV7-3 and TRBJ1-5; D gene uncertain. Germline V gene lookup returns CDR1 SGHTA and CDR2 FQGTGA. Trimming pared 6 bases from V and 5 bases from J, leaving 20 bases between. CDR3 size: 16 residues. CDR3 DNA: TGTGCCAGCAGAGGAAGGAGGGCCCGGAGGGATCAGCCCCAGCATTTT. Translating gives CASRGRRARRDQPQHF.

J is TRBJ1-2 and V is TRBV6-4; no firm D call. Looked up from germline, CDR1 is MRHNA and CDR2 is SNTAGT. The CDR3 is 14 residues long. Deletions cut 4 bases from V and 0 bases from J, with 9 bases between. CDR3 in amino acids: CASSAGLANYGYTF. Here the CDR3 DNA reads TGTGCCAGCAGTGCGGGTCTGGCTAACTATGGCTACACCTTC.

J is TRBJ2-1 and V is TRBV7-9; 8 bases line up with TRBD2. J gave up 6 bases and V 2 bases, and 12 bases lay outside the gene matches. The CDR3 length is 17 residues. CDR1 and CDR2 from the germline V gene are SEHNR and FQNEAQ (reference sequence). CDR3 sequence (DNA): TGTGCCAGCAGCTTATTCGGTCGGGAGGGGAACACCAATGAGCAGTTCTTC. Protein: CASSLFGREGNTNEQFF.

The rearrangement links TRBV5-4 to TRBJ1-1; D may be TRBD1 (6 bases). CDR1 and CDR2 (germline): SGHNT, YYREEE (reference sequence). V dropped 1 base and J dropped 0 bases, with 7 bases sitting between them. The CDR3 contains 14 residues. The CDR3 protein is CASSLQGMNTEAFF. DNA for the CDR3: TGTGCCAGCAGCTTGCAGGGGATGAACACTGAAGCTTTCTTT.

The chain joins TRBV30 to TRBJ1-1; possibly TRBD1 for D (6 bases). V was shortened by 4 bases and J by 0 bases, with 9 bases between the two germline ends. Germline CDR1 reads GTSNPN; CDR2 reads SVGIG (reference sequence). The length of the CDR3 is 13 residues. CDR3 region: CAWNGGVNTEAFF. In DNA form, the CDR3 reads TGTGCCTGGAATGGGGGCGTGAACACTGAAGCTTTCTTT.

V is TRBV7-3 and J is TRBJ1-1; perhaps TRBD1 as D (6 bases). This CDR3 is built from 15 residues. Germline CDR1 reads SGHTA; CDR2 reads FQGTGA. Trimming pared 4 bases from V and 1 base from J, leaving 13 bases between. The CDR3 sequence is CASSSQPGQNTEAFF. The CDR3, as DNA: TGTGCCAGCAGCTCCCAGCCGGGACAGAACACTGAAGCTTTCTTT.

The chain has TRBV5-6 and TRBJ1-6; weak D call: TRBD1 (5 bases). V was clipped by 7 bases and J by 12 bases, with 26 bases between them. The CDR3 extends over 16 amino acids. Looked up from germline, CDR1 is SGHDT and CDR2 is YYEEEE. The CDR3 nucleotides read TGTGCCAGCCGAGCAGGGCGGGGCCGCTATTCAGGACCCCTCCACTTT. This encodes CASRAGRGRYSGPLHF.

The rearrangement uses TRBV29-1 and TRBJ1-4; D not certain. CDR3 length equals 13 residues. Trimming pared 4 bases from V and 4 bases from J, leaving 10 bases between. Germline V lookup: CDR1 SQVTM, CDR2 ANQGSEA. CDR3 in amino acids: CSVVTRDNEKLFF. The CDR3 DNA reads TGCAGCGTTGTGACGAGGGATAATGAAAAACTGTTTTTT.

The chain combines TRBV2 with TRBJ1-1; 7 bases map to TRBD1. V shed 5 bases and J 7 bases; nucleotides not matched to a gene: 4. This CDR3 has 12 residues. Germline assignment: CDR1 SNHLY and CDR2 FYNNEI. CDR3 protein: CASSPWTGEAFF. In nucleotides, the CDR3 is TGTGCCAGCAGTCCCTGGACAGGTGAAGCTTTCTTT.

This chain connects TRBV7-3 to TRBJ1-1, with a possible D match to TRBD1 (6 bases). Germline V gives CDR1 SGHTA, CDR2 FQGTGA. CDR3 length equals 14 residues. Deletions cut 3 bases from V and 1 base from J, with 9 bases between. The CDR3 DNA follows: TGTGCCAGCAGCTTGGGGGGGCCGAACACTGAAGCTTTCTTT. Protein: CASSLGGPNTEAFF.

V is TRBV7-3 and J is TRBJ2-7; 13 nucleotides align to TRBD2. The ends lost 4 bases at V and 4 bases at J; junction bases unmatched: 4. The V gene's germline CDR1 is SGHTA and CDR2 FQGTGA. The CDR3 is 15 residues long. CDR3 region: CASSSPGLAGYEQYF. In nucleotides, the CDR3 is TGTGCCAGCAGCTCCCCGGGACTAGCGGGGTACGAGCAGTACTTC. Together with reference TRBV7-3 and TRBJ2-7, the CDR3 gives the full variable domain: GAGVSQTPSNKVTEKGKYVELRCDPISGHTALYWYRQSLGQGPEFLIYFQGTGAADDSGLPNDRFFAVRPEGSVSTLKIQRTERGDSAVYLCASSSPGLAGYEQYFGPGTRLTVT.

This chain connects TRBV5-6 to TRBJ2-3, with D possibly TRBD2 on 7 matching bases. Trimming left V 3 bases short and J 7 bases short, with 21 bases between. Germline V lookup: CDR1 SGHDT, CDR2 YYEEEE. The CDR3 is 16 amino acids. The chain's CDR3 is CASSYQASGGGHTQYF. The CDR3 DNA is TGTGCCAGCAGCTACCAGGCTAGCGGAGGGGGGCATACGCAGTATTTT.

A remark on this clone: Other DNA sequences in this sample translate to the same CDR3. The rearrangement uses TRBV9 and TRBJ1-3, with D unclear. V was pared by 2 bases and J by 3 bases, with 9 bases between. CDR3 length equals 14 residues. Germline-derived CDR1 and CDR2 are SGDLS and YYNGEE. CDR3 sequence reads: CASSVRAVGNTIYF. The DNA for the CDR3 is TGTGCCAGCAGCGTTAGAGCGGTTGGAAACACCATATATTTT.

The V gene is TRBV6-5, the J gene TRBJ2-7; 11 nucleotides line up with TRBD1. Germline V lookup: CDR1 MNHEY, CDR2 SVGAGI. Losses at the gene ends were 6 bases for V and 1 base for J; bases not matched to a gene: 5. The CDR3 is 15 amino acids. CDR3: CASREDRGRSYEQYF. In DNA form, the CDR3 reads TGTGCCAGCAGAGAGGACAGGGGGCGATCCTACGAGCAGTACTTC.

The CDR3: CASSQGPLAGGYSYEQYF. CDR3 DNA sequence: TGCGCCAGCAGCCAAGGCCCGCTAGCGGGAGGGTACTCCTACGAGCAGTACTTC. This rearrangement joins TRBV4-3 to TRBJ2-7; the match to TRBD2 covers 12 bases. CDR1 is LGHNA, CDR2 YSLEER, per germline. This CDR3 spans 18 amino acids. The J segment lost 0 bases and the V segment lost 1 base, leaving 7 bases of the junction unmatched.

This rearrangement joins TRBV30 to TRBJ2-1, with D perhaps matching TRBD2 (6 bases). The CDR3 is made up of 12 amino acids. V lost 0 bases and J lost 12, with 12 bases in between. CDR1 is GTSNPN, CDR2 SVGIG, per germline (reference sequence). The CDR3 DNA sequence: TGTGCCTGGAGTGTAGGACGGGACTGGCAGTTCTTC. Translation: CAWSVGRDWQFF.

The chain combines TRBV7-6 with TRBJ2-7; a weak D match, TRBD1 (5 bases). The length of the CDR3 is 12 residues. The V gene lost 1 base and the J gene lost 6 bases, with 7 bases spanning the gap. Germline V gene data show CDR1 as SGHVS and CDR2 as FNYEAQ. For the CDR3, the DNA is TGTGCCAGCAGCTTAGAGGGGTCCGAGCAGTACTTC. The encoded protein is CASSLEGSEQYF.

The CDR3 protein is CATQRLAYNEQFF. CDR3 bases: TGTGCCACCCAGCGGTTAGCCTACAATGAGCAGTTCTTC. This chain joins TRBV28 and TRBJ2-1; tentative D call: TRBD2 (5 bases). Trimming shortened V by 10 bases and J by 2 bases, and 12 bases separated the two germline ends. The CDR3 contains 13 residues. Germline V gene data show CDR1 as MDHEN and CDR2 as SYDVKM.